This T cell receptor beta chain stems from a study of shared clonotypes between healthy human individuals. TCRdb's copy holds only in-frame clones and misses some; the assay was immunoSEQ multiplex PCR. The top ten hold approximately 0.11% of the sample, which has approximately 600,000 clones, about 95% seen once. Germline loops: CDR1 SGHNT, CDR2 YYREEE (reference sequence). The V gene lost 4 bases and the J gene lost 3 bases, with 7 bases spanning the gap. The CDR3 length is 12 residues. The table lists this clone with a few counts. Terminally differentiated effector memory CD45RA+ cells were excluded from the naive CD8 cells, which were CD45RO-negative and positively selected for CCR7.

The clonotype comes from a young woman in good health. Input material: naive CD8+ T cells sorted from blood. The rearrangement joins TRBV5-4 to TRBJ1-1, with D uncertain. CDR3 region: CASSAFDTEAFF. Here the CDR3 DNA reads TGTGCCAGCAGCGCCTTTGACACTGAAGCTTTCTTT.